This T cell receptor (beta chain) was retrieved from a study of T cell changes during pregnancy in multiple sclerosis. V shed 6 bases, J shed 3 bases, and the junction held 5 bases outside the gene matches. Germline CDR1 reads MNHEY; CDR2 reads SVGAGI. The CDR3 contains 15 residues. Sequencing was performed with immunoSEQ multiplex PCR; in TCRdb, only in-frame clones are kept and a portion is missing. In the table there are some 37,000 clones, more than 75% of which are singletons. Here the sequenced sample was CD4+ T cells from peripheral blood mononuclear cells, taken in the first trimester of pregnancy. The rearrangement links TRBV6-5 to TRBJ1-5, with 10 nucleotides matching TRBD1. The TCR was taken from a female donor with multiple sclerosis, enrolled in a pregnancy study. In DNA, the CDR3 is TGTGCCAGCAGACTCGACAGGGGGCCCAATCAGCCCCAGCATTTT. Translating gives CASRLDRGPNQPQHF.